The 27 T cell receptor beta chains reported below all come from one sample, sequenced in a study of blood T cell repertoires in COVID-19. Data came from immunoSEQ multiplex PCR; TCRdb stores just in-frame clones and leaves some out. The sample has about 180,000 clones, about three quarters seen once; the top ten hold about 12%. Sequenced input: peripheral blood. These receptor sequences come from a woman older than 75 with COVID-19, enrolled during active disease.

CDR3 sequence reads: CASSRRGSSGANVLTF. The CDR3 nucleotides read TGTGCCAGCAGCCGCAGGGGAAGCTCTGGGGCCAACGTCCTGACTTTC. This chain links TRBV11-2 with TRBJ2-6; D perhaps matches TRBD1 (6 bases). V was trimmed by 5 bases and J by 0 bases, leaving 11 bases between them. The CDR3 totals 16 residues. The V gene's germline CDR1 is SGHAT and CDR2 FQNNGV.

V is TRBV5-4 and J is TRBJ2-7; D is unclear. Trimming cost V 1 base and J 0 bases, with 8 bases left between them. This CDR3 region has 14 residues. From germline, CDR1 is SGHNT and CDR2 YYREEE (reference sequence). The CDR3, as DNA: TGTGCCAGCAGCTTGCTAGGTACCTCCTACGAGCAGTACTTC. It yields the protein CASSLLGTSYEQYF.

DNA for the CDR3: TGTGCTAGTGGTTTGGCTGACAGGGGGCGAAGTGAACTTGGCTACACCTTC. It encodes CASGLADRGRSELGYTF. The chain couples TRBV12-5 to TRBJ1-2; TRBD1 matches 10 bases. The ends lost 1 base at V and 7 bases at J; junction bases unmatched: 12. The CDR3 runs to 17 residues. The germline gives CDR1 LGHNT, CDR2 FRNRAP.

The J gene is TRBJ2-3, the V gene TRBV5-1, with TRBD1 matching over 8 bases. The germline V gene encodes CDR1 SGHRS and CDR2 YFSETQ. The CDR3 extends over 16 amino acids. The junction had 6 bases not matched to a gene; V was cut back by 0 bases and J by 3 bases. For the CDR3, the DNA is TGCGCCAGCAGCTTGGCCGGGCAGGGGGCTACAGATACGCAGTATTTT. Protein sequence: CASSLAGQGATDTQYF.

This rearrangement joins TRBV20-1 to TRBJ2-2; 7 bases fit TRBD2. The CDR3 has 18 residues. Germline CDR1 DFQATT, CDR2 SNEGSKA (reference sequence). Unmatched junction bases numbered 13, after V lost 3 bases and J lost 0 bases. Here the CDR3 DNA reads TGCAGTGCTAGTTCGGGAGGAAGCCCCTTAACGAACACCGGGGAGCTGTTTTTT. This encodes CSASSGGSPLTNTGELFF.

The chain carries TRBV11-3 and TRBJ1-1, with D perhaps TRBD1 (5 bases). This CDR3 has 11 amino acids. Germline CDR1 reads SGHNT; CDR2 reads YENEEA. V was trimmed by 8 bases and J by 6 bases, leaving 10 bases between them. The CDR3 DNA is TGTGCCAGCGGGACTCCCTCTGAAGCTTTCTTT. This gives the protein CASGTPSEAFF.

V gene TRBV5-1 combines with J gene TRBJ2-2; 8 bases fit TRBD2. Trimming at V came to 1 base and at J to 3 bases, leaving 2 bases not matched to a gene. The CDR3 has 15 residues. Germline-derived CDR1 and CDR2 are SGHRS and YFSETQ. The CDR3 spells CASSLSGGYTGELFF. The CDR3, as DNA: TGCGCCAGCAGCTTGTCGGGAGGGTACACCGGGGAGCTGTTTTTT.

The J gene is TRBJ1-2, the V gene TRBV3-1 (or the pseudogene TRBV3-2); 8 positions agree with TRBD1. The germline gives CDR1 LGHDT, CDR2 YNNKEL (reference sequence). This CDR3 is 14 amino acids long. V was clipped by 1 base and J by 8 bases; unmatched bases: 6. CDR3 DNA sequence: TGTGCCAGCAGCCAAGCGGGGCAGGGGGCGGGCTACACCTTC. Translated: CASSQAGQGAGYTF.

This clone was detected only once. The CDR3 sequence is CASSLYEQDEQFF. The CDR3 DNA reads TGTGCCAGCAGCTTGTACGAGCAGGATGAGCAGTTCTTC. The gene calls are TRBV5-4 and TRBJ2-1; D uncertain. Trimming shortened V by 1 base and J by 8 bases, and 10 bases separated the two germline ends. Germline V gene data show CDR1 as SGHNT and CDR2 as YYREEE (reference sequence). The length of the CDR3 is 13 residues.

This chain uses TRBV11-2 with TRBJ2-7; D gene unclear. With 0 bases removed from V and 0 bases from J, the gap between germline ends came to 9 bases. CDR1 is SGHAT and CDR2 is FQNNGV in the germline V gene. The CDR3 runs to 15 residues. CDR3 sequence reads: CASSLETRHSYEQYF. In DNA, the CDR3 is TGTGCCAGCAGCTTAGAAACTCGCCACTCCTACGAGCAGTACTTC.

The V gene is TRBV7-9, the J gene TRBJ1-2; 7 nucleotides line up with TRBD1. CDR3 length: 16 amino acids. V lost 5 bases, J lost 4 bases, and 13 bases stayed unmatched. Germline-derived CDR1 and CDR2 are SEHNR and FQNEAQ (reference sequence). The CDR3 spells CASSRNSGTEIYGYTF. CDR3 DNA: TGTGCCAGCAGCCGTAACTCCGGGACAGAGATCTATGGCTACACCTTC.

The chain couples TRBV3-1 (or the pseudogene TRBV3-2) to TRBJ2-7, with 8 bases matching TRBD2. From germline, CDR1 is LGHDT and CDR2 YNNKEL (reference sequence). This CDR3 region has 14 residues. V gave up 4 bases and J gave up 2 bases; unmatched junction bases: 4. CDR3 in DNA: TGTGCCAGCAGCCCCTTAGCGGGACCCTACGAGCAGTACTTC. Residues: CASSPLAGPYEQYF.

DNA for the CDR3: TGCGCCAGCAGCCCTACGGCGGGCTCTGGGGCCAACGTCCTGACTTTC. It is translated as CASSPTAGSGANVLTF. This chain joins TRBV5-1 and TRBJ2-6, with D perhaps TRBD2 (5 bases). V was cut by 4 bases and J by 0 bases, with 11 bases left in between. The CDR3 is 16 residues long. Germline V CDR1 and CDR2: SGHRS, YFSETQ.

This clone was seen at least ten times. J is TRBJ2-2 and V is TRBV4-1; D gene unclear. The CDR3 runs 13 residues. CDR1 is MGHRA, CDR2 YSYEKL, per germline. V shed 1 base and J shed 7 bases, with 7 bases lying between them. This chain's CDR3 is CASSQAIVGELFF. In DNA, the CDR3 is TGCGCCAGCAGCCAAGCGATAGTCGGGGAGCTGTTTTTT.

This clone was detected ten times or more. The rearrangement joins TRBV2 to TRBJ1-2, with D tentatively TRBD1 (6 bases). The CDR3 spans 15 residues. Per germline, CDR1 SNHLY and CDR2 FYNNEI. The V gene lost 6 bases and the J gene lost 4 bases, with 18 bases spanning the gap. In nucleotides, the CDR3 is TGTGCCAGCAGCGCAGGACAGACAGTTAGCTATGGCTACACCTTC. This translates into CASSAGQTVSYGYTF.

J is TRBJ2-3 and V is TRBV20-1; 10 nucleotides line up with TRBD2. The germline CDR1 and CDR2 sequences are DFQATT and SNEGSKA (reference sequence). V lost 3 bases, J lost 1 base, and 10 bases stayed unmatched. The length of the CDR3 is 17 residues. For the CDR3, the DNA is TGCAGTGCTAGTGGGGTAGGGACTAGCGTGGGCACAGATACGCAGTATTTT. Translated: CSASGVGTSVGTDTQYF.

The chain joins TRBV5-4 to TRBJ2-3, with TRBD2 identical over 14 bases. This CDR3 is 16 amino acids long. The V segment lost 3 bases and the J segment 3 bases; nucleotides outside the gene matches: 3. Germline values: CDR1 SGHNT, CDR2 YYREEE (reference sequence). The CDR3 DNA reads TGTGCCAGCAGCTCACGGACTAGCGGGGGGACAGATACGCAGTATTTT. Its translation is CASSSRTSGGTDTQYF.

The chain is built from TRBV7-9 and TRBJ1-4; 8 nucleotides agree with TRBD1. The CDR3 has 15 amino acids. V gave up 4 bases and J gave up 7 bases; unmatched junction bases: 8. CDR1 and CDR2 (germline): SEHNR, FQNEAQ (reference sequence). The DNA of the CDR3 is TGTGCCAGCAGCTCACGGACAGGGAGGGGTGAAAAACTGTTTTTT. Its protein product is CASSSRTGRGEKLFF.

V and J are TRBV5-1 and TRBJ2-5; 11 positions match TRBD2. The junction had 5 bases not matched to a gene; V was cut back by 3 bases and J by 1 base. The CDR3 covers 16 residues. Germline assignment: CDR1 SGHRS and CDR2 YFSETQ. CDR3 sequence: CASSSIGTSGQETQYF. The DNA of the CDR3 is TGCGCCAGCAGCTCAATCGGGACTAGCGGCCAAGAGACCCAGTACTTC.

V gene TRBV5-8 combines with J gene TRBJ2-7; perhaps TRBD2 as D (6 bases). CDR3 length: 14 residues. The germline gives CDR1 SGHTS, CDR2 YDEGEE. Trimming took off 4 bases at V and 2 bases at J, with 13 bases between the two ends. Here the CDR3 reads CASSPPRGTYEQYF. In DNA, the CDR3 is TGTGCCAGCAGCCCCCCCCGGGGGACCTACGAGCAGTACTTC. The variable domain in full, completed from reference TRBV5-8 and TRBJ2-7, reads EAGVTQSPTHLIKTRGQQATLRCSPISGHTSVYWYQQALGLGLQFLLWYDEGEERNRGNFPPRFSGRQFPNYSSELNVNALELEDSALYLCASSPPRGTYEQYFGPGTRLTVT.

The chain carries TRBV6-2 or TRBV6-3 and TRBJ2-1; 8 bases map to TRBD1. The CDR3 has 15 residues. Germline V gene sequence: CDR1 MNHEY, CDR2 SVGEGT. The junction had 3 bases not matched to a gene; V was cut back by 5 bases and J by 0 bases. The CDR3 DNA reads as TGTGCCAGCAGTCCAGGGGGCTCCTCCTACAATGAGCAGTTCTTC. Translation: CASSPGGSSYNEQFF.

The chain recombines TRBV6-5 with TRBJ2-7; 7 bases match TRBD1. V was pared by 2 bases and J by 3 bases, with 4 bases of the junction left unmatched. Germline assignment: CDR1 MNHEY and CDR2 SVGAGI. The CDR3 spans 14 residues. The CDR3 bases are TGTGCCAGCAGTTACGGGCCAGGGGGCTACGAGCAGTACTTC. Translated: CASSYGPGGYEQYF.

The chain is built from TRBV5-4 and TRBJ2-7, with D maybe TRBD1 (5 bases). With 0 bases removed from V and 2 bases from J, the gap between germline ends came to 12 bases. Looked up from germline, CDR1 is SGHNT and CDR2 is YYREEE (reference sequence). This CDR3 has 15 residues. The CDR3 nucleotides are TGTGCCAGCAGCTTGGAACGTGGGGCTACCTACGAGCAGTACTTC. This translates into CASSLERGATYEQYF.

The rearrangement uses TRBV24-1 and TRBJ1-2; D is possibly TRBD1 (6 bases). V was cut by 9 bases and J by 4 bases, with 20 bases left in between. Germline V gene data show CDR1 as KGHDR and CDR2 as SFDVKD. The CDR3 is 15 residues long. The CDR3 sequence is CATLYVRTEIYGYTF. DNA of the CDR3: TGTGCCACCCTGTATGTTCGGACAGAAATCTATGGCTACACCTTC.

The chain joins TRBV6-5 to TRBJ1-3; unclear D gene. Trimming took off 6 bases at V and 0 bases at J, with 9 bases between the two ends. CDR1 and CDR2 (germline): MNHEY, SVGAGI. The CDR3 loop spans 14 amino acids. The CDR3 sequence is CASRTASSGNTIYF. CDR3 DNA sequence: TGTGCCAGCAGAACAGCAAGCTCTGGAAACACCATATATTTT.

The chain combines TRBV5-1 with TRBJ2-2; weak D call: TRBD1 (6 bases). Between the trimmed V and J ends, which lost 0 bases and 3 bases, there was a span of 15 bases. This CDR3 spans 17 amino acids. Germline CDR1 SGHRS, CDR2 YFSETQ. The CDR3 nucleotides read TGCGCCAGCAGCTTGGTAGCAGGGGTCCCGGACACCGGGGAGCTGTTTTTT. Protein: CASSLVAGVPDTGELFF.

This clone was counted a few times. The chain carries TRBV5-4 and TRBJ2-1; 10 bases align to TRBD2. V was pared by 1 base and J by 3 bases, with 7 bases of the junction left unmatched. Per the germline V gene, CDR1 is SGHNT and CDR2 is YYREEE (reference sequence). The length of the CDR3 is 17 residues. CDR3 protein: CASSLSLAGVGYNEQFF. In DNA form, the CDR3 reads TGTGCCAGCAGCTTGAGCCTAGCGGGAGTAGGCTACAATGAGCAGTTCTTC.